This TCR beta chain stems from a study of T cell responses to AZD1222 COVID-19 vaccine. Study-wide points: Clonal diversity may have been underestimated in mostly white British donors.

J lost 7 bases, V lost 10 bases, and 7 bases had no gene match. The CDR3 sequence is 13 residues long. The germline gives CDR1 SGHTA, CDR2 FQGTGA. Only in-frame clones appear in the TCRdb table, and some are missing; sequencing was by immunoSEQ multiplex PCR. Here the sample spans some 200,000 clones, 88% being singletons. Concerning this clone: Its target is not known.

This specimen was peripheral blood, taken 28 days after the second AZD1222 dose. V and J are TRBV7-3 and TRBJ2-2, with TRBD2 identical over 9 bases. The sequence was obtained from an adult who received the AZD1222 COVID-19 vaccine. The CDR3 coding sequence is TGTGCCACCGAAAGCGGGAGGAACGGGGAGCTGTTTTTT. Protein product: CATESGRNGELFF.